This record covers a single T cell receptor (beta chain). Antigen unknown. The authors produced TCR alpha and TCR beta cDNA libraries with sample barcodes and UMIs by 5'RACE using constant-segment primers. From the 5' RACE reads, TCRdb called clonotypes with MiXCR, one entry per CDR3 protein. The data show about 170,000 distinct CDR3 sequences, approximately 12% seen once. CDR3 length: 14 amino acids. From germline, CDR1 is MNHNY and CDR2 SVGAGI (reference sequence). Trimming stripped 7 bases from V and 3 bases from J, with 13 bases between. The sample comes from a study of T-cell memory formation after mild COVID-19. The study's findings and limits: Day 37-peaking second-wave clones had unconfirmed SARS-CoV-2 specificity.

The sample was PBMCs or a T cell subset sorted from them (not recorded which). The sequence was obtained from a man aged 18 to 30 who had mild COVID-19 (a few samples of this study predate the infection). Cell type and time point are not known. The rearrangement joins TRBV6-6 to TRBJ2-4, with D perhaps TRBD1 or TRBD2 (6 bases each). CDR3: CASNPRGDKNIQYF. The CDR3 DNA reads TGTGCCAGCAACCCGAGGGGGGACAAAAACATTCAGTACTTC.